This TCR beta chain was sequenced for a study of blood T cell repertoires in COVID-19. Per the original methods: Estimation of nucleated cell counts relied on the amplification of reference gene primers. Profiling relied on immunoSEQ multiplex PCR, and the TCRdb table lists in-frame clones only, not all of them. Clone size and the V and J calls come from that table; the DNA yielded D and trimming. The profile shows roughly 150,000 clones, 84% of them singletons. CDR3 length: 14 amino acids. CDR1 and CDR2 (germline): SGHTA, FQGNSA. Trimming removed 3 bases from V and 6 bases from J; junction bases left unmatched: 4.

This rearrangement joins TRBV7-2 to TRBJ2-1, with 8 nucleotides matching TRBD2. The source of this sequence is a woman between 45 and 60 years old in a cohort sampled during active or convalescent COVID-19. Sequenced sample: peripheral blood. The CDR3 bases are TGTGCCAGCAGCTTGACTAGCGCCGTCAATGAGCAGTTCTTC. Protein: CASSLTSAVNEQFF.